The clone carrying this TCR beta chain was counted a few times. What it binds is unknown. Trimming removed 7 bases from V and 2 bases from J; junction bases left unmatched: 4. Per germline, CDR1 SQVTM and CDR2 ANQGSEA. This CDR3 has 12 residues. A sample-barcoded 5' primer and a J-beta primer mix were used in a second PCR of roughly 7 to 11 cycles. MiXCR was run by TCRdb on the 5' RACE reads, yielding one entry per CDR3 protein. The repertoire consists of some 860,000 distinct CDR3 sequences, with around 50% occurring once and the leading ten covering roughly 25%. This sample was included in a study of blood T cells in healthy people across ages. Study observations and caveats: Per million T cells, TCR beta diversity dropped about linearly as age rose. Naive T cell percentage by flow cytometry tracked strongly with beta diversity.

The specimen sequenced was blood. The clonotype originates from a man aged 35 to 55 in good health. J is TRBJ1-1 and V is TRBV29-1; TRBD1 agrees at 7 bases. This chain's CDR3 is CSAGQVNTEAFF. In DNA, the CDR3 is TGCAGCGCCGGACAGGTTAACACTGAAGCTTTCTTT.